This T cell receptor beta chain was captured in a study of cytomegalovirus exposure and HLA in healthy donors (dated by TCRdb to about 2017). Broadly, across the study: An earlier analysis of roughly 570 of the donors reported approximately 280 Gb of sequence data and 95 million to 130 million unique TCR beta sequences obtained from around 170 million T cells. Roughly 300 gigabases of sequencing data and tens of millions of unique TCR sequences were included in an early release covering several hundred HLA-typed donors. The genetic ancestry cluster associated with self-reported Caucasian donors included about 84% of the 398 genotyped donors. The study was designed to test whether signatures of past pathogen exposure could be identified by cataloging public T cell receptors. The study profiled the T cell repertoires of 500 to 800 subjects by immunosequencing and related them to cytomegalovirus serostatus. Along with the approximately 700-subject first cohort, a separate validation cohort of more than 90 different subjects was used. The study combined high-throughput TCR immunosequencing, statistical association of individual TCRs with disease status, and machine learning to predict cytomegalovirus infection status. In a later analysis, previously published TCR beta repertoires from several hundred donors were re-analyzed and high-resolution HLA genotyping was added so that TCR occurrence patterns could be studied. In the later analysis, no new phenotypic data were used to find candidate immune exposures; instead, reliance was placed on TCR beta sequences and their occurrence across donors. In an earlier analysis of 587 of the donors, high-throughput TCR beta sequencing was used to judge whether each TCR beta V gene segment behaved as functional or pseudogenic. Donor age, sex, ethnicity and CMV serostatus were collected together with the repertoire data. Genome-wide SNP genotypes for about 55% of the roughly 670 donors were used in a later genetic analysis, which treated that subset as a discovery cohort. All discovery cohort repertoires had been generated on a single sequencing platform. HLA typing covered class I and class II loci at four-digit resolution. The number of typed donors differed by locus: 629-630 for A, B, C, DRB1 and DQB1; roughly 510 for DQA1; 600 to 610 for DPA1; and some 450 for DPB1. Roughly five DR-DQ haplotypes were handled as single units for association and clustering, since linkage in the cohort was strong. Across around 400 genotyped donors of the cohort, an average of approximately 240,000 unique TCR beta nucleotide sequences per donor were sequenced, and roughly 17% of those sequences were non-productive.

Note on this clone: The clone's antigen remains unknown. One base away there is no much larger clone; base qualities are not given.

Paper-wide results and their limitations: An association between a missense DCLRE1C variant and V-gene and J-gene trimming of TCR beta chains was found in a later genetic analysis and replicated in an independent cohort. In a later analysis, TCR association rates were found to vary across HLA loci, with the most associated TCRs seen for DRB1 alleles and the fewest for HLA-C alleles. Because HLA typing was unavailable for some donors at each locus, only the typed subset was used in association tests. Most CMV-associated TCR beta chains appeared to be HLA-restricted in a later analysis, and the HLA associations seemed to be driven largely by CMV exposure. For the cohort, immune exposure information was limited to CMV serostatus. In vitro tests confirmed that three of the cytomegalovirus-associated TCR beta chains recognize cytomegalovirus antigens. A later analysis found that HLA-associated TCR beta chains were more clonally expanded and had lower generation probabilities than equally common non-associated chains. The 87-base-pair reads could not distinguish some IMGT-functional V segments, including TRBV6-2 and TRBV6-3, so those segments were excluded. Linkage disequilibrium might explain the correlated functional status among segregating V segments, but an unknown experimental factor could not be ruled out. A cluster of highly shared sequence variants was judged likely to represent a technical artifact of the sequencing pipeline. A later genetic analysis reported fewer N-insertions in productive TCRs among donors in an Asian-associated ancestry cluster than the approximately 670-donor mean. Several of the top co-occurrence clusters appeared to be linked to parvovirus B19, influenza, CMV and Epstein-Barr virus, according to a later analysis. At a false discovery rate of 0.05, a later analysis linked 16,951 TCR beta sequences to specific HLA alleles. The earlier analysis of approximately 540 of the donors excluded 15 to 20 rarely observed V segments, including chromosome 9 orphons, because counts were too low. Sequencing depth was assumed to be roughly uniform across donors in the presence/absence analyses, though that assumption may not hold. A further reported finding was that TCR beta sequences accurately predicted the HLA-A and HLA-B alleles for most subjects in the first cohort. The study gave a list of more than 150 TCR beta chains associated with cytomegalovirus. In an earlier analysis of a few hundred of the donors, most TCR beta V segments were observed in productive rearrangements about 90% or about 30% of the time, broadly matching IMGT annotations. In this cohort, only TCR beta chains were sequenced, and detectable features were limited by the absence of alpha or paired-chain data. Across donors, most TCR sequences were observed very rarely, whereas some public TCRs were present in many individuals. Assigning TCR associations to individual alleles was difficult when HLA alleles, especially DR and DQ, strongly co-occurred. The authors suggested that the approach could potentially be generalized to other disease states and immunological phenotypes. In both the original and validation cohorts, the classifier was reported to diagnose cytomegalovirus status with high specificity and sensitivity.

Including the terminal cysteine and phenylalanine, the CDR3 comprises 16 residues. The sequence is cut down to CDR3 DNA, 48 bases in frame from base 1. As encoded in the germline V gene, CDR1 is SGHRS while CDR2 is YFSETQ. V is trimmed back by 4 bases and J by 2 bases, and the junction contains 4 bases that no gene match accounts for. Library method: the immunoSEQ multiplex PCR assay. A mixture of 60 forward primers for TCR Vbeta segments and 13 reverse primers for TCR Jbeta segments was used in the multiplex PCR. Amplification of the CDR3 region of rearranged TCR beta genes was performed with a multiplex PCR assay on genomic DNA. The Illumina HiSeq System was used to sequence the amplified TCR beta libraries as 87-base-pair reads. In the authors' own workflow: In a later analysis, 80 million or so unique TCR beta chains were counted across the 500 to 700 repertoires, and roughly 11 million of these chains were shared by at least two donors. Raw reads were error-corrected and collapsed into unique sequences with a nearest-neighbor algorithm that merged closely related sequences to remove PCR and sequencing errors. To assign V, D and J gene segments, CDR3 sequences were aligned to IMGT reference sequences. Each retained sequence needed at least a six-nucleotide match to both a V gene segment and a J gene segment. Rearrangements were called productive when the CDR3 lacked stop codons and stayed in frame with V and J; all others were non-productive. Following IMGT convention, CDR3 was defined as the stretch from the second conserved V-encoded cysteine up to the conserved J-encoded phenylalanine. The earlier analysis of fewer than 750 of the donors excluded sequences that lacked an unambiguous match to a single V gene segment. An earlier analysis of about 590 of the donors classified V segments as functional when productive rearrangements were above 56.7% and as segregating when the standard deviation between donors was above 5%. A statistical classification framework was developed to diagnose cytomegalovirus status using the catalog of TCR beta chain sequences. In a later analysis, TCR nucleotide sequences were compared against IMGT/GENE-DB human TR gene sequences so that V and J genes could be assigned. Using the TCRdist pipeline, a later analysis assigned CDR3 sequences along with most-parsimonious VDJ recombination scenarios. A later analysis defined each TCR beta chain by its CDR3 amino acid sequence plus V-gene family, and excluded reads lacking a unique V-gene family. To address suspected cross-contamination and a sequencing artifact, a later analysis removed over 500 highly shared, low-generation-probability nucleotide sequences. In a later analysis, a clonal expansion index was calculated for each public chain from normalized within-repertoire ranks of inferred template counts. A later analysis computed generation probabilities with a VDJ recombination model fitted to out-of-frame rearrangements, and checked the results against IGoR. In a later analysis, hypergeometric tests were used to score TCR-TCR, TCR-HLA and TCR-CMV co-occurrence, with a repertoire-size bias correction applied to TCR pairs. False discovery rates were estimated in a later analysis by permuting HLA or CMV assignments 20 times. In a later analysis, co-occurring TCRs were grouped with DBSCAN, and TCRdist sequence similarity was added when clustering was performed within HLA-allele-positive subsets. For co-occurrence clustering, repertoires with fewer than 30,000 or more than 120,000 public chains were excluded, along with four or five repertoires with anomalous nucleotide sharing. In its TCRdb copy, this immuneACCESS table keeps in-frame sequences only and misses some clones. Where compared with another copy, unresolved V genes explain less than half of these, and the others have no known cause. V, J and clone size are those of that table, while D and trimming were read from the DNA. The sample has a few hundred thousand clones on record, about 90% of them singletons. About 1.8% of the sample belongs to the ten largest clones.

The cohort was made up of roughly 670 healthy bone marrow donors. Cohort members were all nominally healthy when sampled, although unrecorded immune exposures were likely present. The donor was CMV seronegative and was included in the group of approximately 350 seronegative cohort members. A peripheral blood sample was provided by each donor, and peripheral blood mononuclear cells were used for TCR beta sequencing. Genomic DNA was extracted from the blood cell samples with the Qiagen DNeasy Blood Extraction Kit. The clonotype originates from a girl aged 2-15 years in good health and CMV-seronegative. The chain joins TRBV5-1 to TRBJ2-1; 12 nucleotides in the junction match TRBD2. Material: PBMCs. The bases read TGCGCCAGCAGCCCTAGCGGGGGGGCCGCCTACAATGAGCAGTTCTTC. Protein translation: CASSPSGGAAYNEQFF.